This record concerns one TCR beta chain sequence. These data come from a study of naive and memory T cell subsets. A UMI-containing oligonucleotide was joined by 3' ligation to the TCR cDNA template. Reverse transcription used DNase-treated unsorted total RNA, aiming for roughly 1 to 1,100 ng. Four PCR rounds used nested alpha and beta constant region primers plus the SP2 primer. TCRdb reprocessed the 5' RACE reads with MiXCR, giving one entry per CDR3 protein. This sample has roughly 62,000 distinct CDR3 sequences; around 7.3% occur once, and the top ten carry 9% to 10%. This receptor was taken from a male donor in good health.

The CDR3 is CASSPRVGTSRIPYEQYF. CDR3 DNA sequence: TGTGCCAGCTCACCAAGGGTGGGAACCTCACGGATCCCCTACGAGCAGTACTTC. The chain uses TRBV18 and TRBJ2-7, with D uncertain. Trimming pared 2 bases from V and 2 bases from J, leaving 22 bases between. Germline V gives CDR1 KGHSH, CDR2 LQKENI. This CDR3 region has 18 residues.